This T cell receptor beta chain emerged from a study of neurological immune-mediated disorders. TCRdb passed the 5' RACE reads through MiXCR, listing each CDR3 protein once. The sample holds some 56,000 distinct CDR3 sequences, around 4% seen once. This clonotype was counted at least ten times. Its specificity is not known. Study-level points and caveats: Among 34 multiple sclerosis patients, phylogenetic grouping put the repertoires of 18 into a single related-CDR3 cluster, a possible signature.

Sequencing was performed on PBMCs. The sequence was collected from a man aged 60-69 years with multiple sclerosis.

The CDR3: CASSRGRLPNNEQFF. The CDR3 DNA is TGTGCCAGCAGCCGAGGGCGGTTGCCTAACAATGAGCAGTTCTTC. V usage is TRBV7-8 and J usage is TRBJ2-1, with D maybe TRBD2 (5 bases). This CDR3 comprises 15 residues. With 5 bases removed from V and 5 bases from J, the gap between germline ends came to 16 bases. Germline V CDR1 and CDR2: SGHVS, FQNEAQ.